The 20 T cell receptor beta chains below all came from one sample that was sequenced in a study of cytomegalovirus exposure and HLA in healthy donors. The PCR employed 60 Vbeta primers together with 13 Jbeta primers. The method was immunoSEQ multiplex PCR; TCRdb's version includes in-frame clones alone and lacks a portion of them. The sample carries about 140,000 clones, roughly 86% recorded once. Input material: PBMCs. The receptors originated from a man in his late teens or twenties in good health and CMV-seropositive.

The CDR3 spells CASKVAGTNYNEQFF. The CDR3 DNA reads as TGCGCCAGCAAAGTAGCGGGGACTAACTACAATGAGCAGTTCTTC. The chain uses TRBV10-2 and TRBJ2-1; 8 bases align to TRBD2. V shed 7 bases, J shed 3 bases, and the junction held 8 bases outside the gene matches. Germline CDR1 WSHSY, CDR2 SAAADI. The CDR3 loop spans 15 amino acids.

The rearrangement joins TRBV6-5 to TRBJ1-3; D is undetermined. With 4 bases removed from V and 0 bases from J, the gap between germline ends came to 13 bases. CDR1 MNHEY and CDR2 SVGAGI come from the germline V gene. The CDR3 runs 16 residues. The CDR3 sequence: CASSSPRFSSGNTIYF. CDR3 bases: TGTGCCAGCAGTTCCCCTAGGTTCAGCTCTGGAAACACCATATATTTT.

This clone was seen a few times. The chain carries TRBV25-1 and TRBJ2-5, with D unclear. The CDR3 length is 10 residues. CDR1 and CDR2 from the germline V gene are MGHDK and SYGVNS. Deletions cut 6 bases from V and 5 bases from J, with 4 bases between. DNA of the CDR3: TGTGCCAGCAGGCGGGAGACCCAGTACTTC. It specifies CASRRETQYF.

The rearrangement links TRBV12-5 to TRBJ2-7; 9 bases fit TRBD2. The germline V gene encodes CDR1 LGHNT and CDR2 FRNRAP. This CDR3 contains 15 residues. V dropped 3 bases and J dropped 4; count of bases not matched to a gene: 7. The CDR3 region is CASGFGSGSFYEQYF. The CDR3 DNA sequence: TGTGCTAGTGGTTTCGGTAGCGGGAGCTTTTACGAGCAGTACTTC.

In DNA form, the CDR3 reads TGCGCCAGCAGCACGGAGAGCTCCTACAATGAGCAGTTCTTC. This gives the protein CASSTESSYNEQFF. The V gene is TRBV5-1, the J gene TRBJ2-1; D is undetermined. This CDR3 has 14 amino acids. The germline gives CDR1 SGHRS, CDR2 YFSETQ. V was pared by 4 bases and J by 0 bases, with 8 bases between.

This clone was picked up one time. The V gene is TRBV4-1, the J gene TRBJ2-2, with 8 bases lining up with TRBD1. The V gene's germline CDR1 is MGHRA and CDR2 YSYEKL. The CDR3 is 16 residues long. V lost 3 bases, J lost 0 bases, and 3 bases stayed unmatched. This chain's CDR3 is CASSQTGAANTGELFF. Written as DNA, the CDR3 is TGCGCCAGCAGCCAGACAGGGGCGGCGAACACCGGGGAGCTGTTTTTT.

The rearrangement uses TRBV28 and TRBJ2-7, with D uncertain. Germline CDR1 MDHEN, CDR2 SYDVKM. The CDR3 consists of 11 residues. Trimming stripped 5 bases from V and 3 bases from J, with 5 bases between. The DNA of the CDR3 is TGTGCCAGCAGTCTTTACTACGAGCAGTACTTC. Its protein product is CASSLYYEQYF.

The rearrangement links TRBV5-1 to TRBJ2-6, with 9 bases matching TRBD1. The V gene's germline CDR1 is SGHRS and CDR2 YFSETQ. After removal of 2 bases from V and 0 bases from J, the junction contained 9 bases not matched to a gene. This CDR3 has 19 residues. As DNA, the CDR3 is TGCGCCAGCAGCTTAGGCCGGATGACAGGGGGCTCTGGGGCCAACGTCCTGACTTTC. This codes for CASSLGRMTGGSGANVLTF.

The rearrangement joins TRBV5-6 to TRBJ2-7; D perhaps matches TRBD2 (6 bases). Germline V gene lookup returns CDR1 SGHDT and CDR2 YYEEEE. The CDR3 is 16 residues long. The ends were cut back, 0 bases at V and 6 bases at J, with 19 bases in the middle. Here the CDR3 reads CASSLDDNTPGGEQYF. CDR3 nucleotide sequence: TGTGCCAGCAGCTTGGATGATAACACACCCGGGGGCGAGCAGTACTTC.

The genes are TRBV19 and TRBJ2-7; D call uncertain. Germline V gives CDR1 LNHDA, CDR2 SQIVND (reference sequence). This CDR3 is built from 14 residues. V was cut by 1 base and J by 0 bases, with 7 bases left in between. CDR3 sequence: CASSIVGDSYEQYF. In DNA, the CDR3 is TGTGCCAGTAGTATAGTCGGAGACTCCTACGAGCAGTACTTC.

CDR3 DNA sequence: TGTGCCAGCCACAGGACAGGGACGATCGATGAGCAGTTCTTC. It specifies CASHRTGTIDEQFF. The chain has TRBV25-1 and TRBJ2-1; 8 bases match TRBD1. Germline V gene lookup returns CDR1 MGHDK and CDR2 SYGVNS. The CDR3 loop spans 14 amino acids. Trimming at V came to 8 bases and at J to 8 bases, leaving 11 bases not matched to a gene.

CDR3 DNA: TGTGCCAGCAGCGCCGGGACTAGCGGGACTTACGAGCAGTACTTC. It translates to CASSAGTSGTYEQYF. The V and J genes are TRBV5-6 and TRBJ2-7; 13 bases agree with TRBD2. Germline CDR1 reads SGHDT; CDR2 reads YYEEEE. The V segment lost 4 bases and the J segment 4 bases; nucleotides outside the gene matches: 5. CDR3 length: 15 amino acids.

This sequence joins TRBV6-6 and TRBJ2-3; no clear D gene. The CDR3 has 16 residues. CDR1 and CDR2 from the germline V gene are MNHNY and SVGAGI (reference sequence). The V end lost 3 bases, the J end lost 1 base, and 14 bases lay between the germline ends. The CDR3 protein is CASSYGQPTGTDTQYF. CDR3 sequence (DNA): TGTGCCAGCAGTTATGGGCAGCCCACGGGCACAGATACGCAGTATTTT.

The chain joins TRBV6-1 to TRBJ1-4; 7 bases line up with TRBD1. With V trimmed by 7 bases and J by 2 bases, 7 bases remained unmatched. The CDR3 covers 15 residues. Germline CDR1 reads MNHNS; CDR2 reads SASEGT. The CDR3 DNA reads TGTGCCAGCATTTTGTCGACAGGGACTAATGAAAAACTGTTTTTT. It codes for CASILSTGTNEKLFF.

CDR3 DNA: TGTGCCAGCAGCGTAGCCCCAGGGGGCATAGAGACCCAGTACTTC. Protein product: CASSVAPGGIETQYF. The chain is built from TRBV9 and TRBJ2-5; TRBD1 matches 8 bases. This CDR3 region has 15 residues. Germline V gene sequence: CDR1 SGDLS, CDR2 YYNGEE. Trimming at V came to 0 bases and at J to 4 bases, leaving 5 bases not matched to a gene.

V and J are TRBV6-5 and TRBJ1-2; 11 bases are a match to TRBD1. The CDR3 is 14 residues long. Trimming removed 6 bases from V and 7 bases from J; junction bases left unmatched: 7. The germline V gene encodes CDR1 MNHEY and CDR2 SVGAGI. CDR3 nucleotides: TGTGCCAGCAGAGAAGGACAGGGGGCGGTTGGCTACACCTTC. This codes for CASREGQGAVGYTF.

The chain recombines TRBV29-1 with TRBJ2-3; 7 positions agree with TRBD2. The V gene's germline CDR1 is SQVTM and CDR2 ANQGSEA. The CDR3 extends over 15 amino acids. V lost 1 base and J lost 6; bases outside the gene matches: 10. Written as DNA, the CDR3 is TGCAGCGTTGAAGGACGCGGGAGCCCCGGGGATACGCAGTATTTT. Amino acid sequence: CSVEGRGSPGDTQYF.

The chain has TRBV19 and TRBJ2-1, with D hard to call. The CDR3 is 15 residues long. The germline CDR1 and CDR2 sequences are LNHDA and SQIVND (reference sequence). V was trimmed by 0 bases and J by 1 base, leaving 7 bases between them. This CDR3 reads CASSIDAQSYNEQFF. CDR3 bases: TGTGCCAGTAGTATAGATGCCCAGTCCTACAATGAGCAGTTCTTC.

The DNA of the CDR3 is TGTGCCAGCGGGGACAGGGCGAGTGGCTACACCTTC. It encodes CASGDRASGYTF. This chain joins TRBV6-5 and TRBJ1-2, with TRBD1 identical over 9 bases. V lost 8 bases to trimming and J lost 7 bases; unmatched junction nucleotides: 5. Germline assignment: CDR1 MNHEY and CDR2 SVGAGI. The CDR3 has 12 amino acids.

V is TRBV25-1 and J is TRBJ2-7, with 10 positions matching TRBD1. Losses at the gene ends were 5 bases for V and 2 bases for J; bases not matched to a gene: 6. CDR1 is MGHDK and CDR2 is SYGVNS in the germline V gene. There are 15 residues in the CDR3. CDR3 in DNA: TGTGCCAGCAGTCATGGGACAGGGGAGGCCTACGAGCAGTACTTC. It yields the protein CASSHGTGEAYEQYF.